This TCR beta chain was recorded in a study of cytomegalovirus exposure and HLA in healthy donors. Comment on this clone: Its antigen remains unidentified.

Notes on the study in general: The authors reported that TCR beta sequences could predict HLA-A and HLA-B alleles. These predictions were accurate for most subjects in the first cohort. Later findings reportedly placed an Asian-associated ancestry cluster below the approximately 650-donor mean for N-insertions.

The CDR3 is 13 amino acids. Per the germline V gene, CDR1 is SGHTA and CDR2 is FQGNSA. V gave up 1 base and J gave up 3 bases, with 4 bases separating them. A multiplex PCR was run with 60 Vbeta primers and 13 Jbeta primers. Assay: immunoSEQ multiplex PCR; the TCRdb copy retains only in-frame clones and omits some. Of roughly 99,000 clones detected, just under 80% appear once; the ten largest clones hold roughly 3.8%. The gene calls are TRBV7-2 and TRBJ1-5; D is undetermined. This receptor was obtained from a woman aged 40 to 49 in good health and CMV-seronegative. Sequenced: PBMCs. The CDR3 sequence is CASSLDINQPQHF. The CDR3 nucleotides are TGTGCCAGCAGCTTAGACATCAATCAGCCCCAGCATTTT.